This record looks at one TCR beta chain sequence and its context. Its specificity is not known. The data were produced by immunoSEQ multiplex PCR, yet TCRdb's version contains in-frame clones alone and is incomplete. The sample carries about 78,000 clones, about nine tenths recorded once. This record comes from a study of radiation and T cells in renal cell carcinoma. V lost 9 bases, J lost 1 base, and 3 bases stayed unmatched. The CDR3 contains 12 residues. The germline gives CDR1 LNHNV, CDR2 YYDKDF (reference sequence). General study points: Without pretreatment biopsies, baseline tumor clonotype presence was undetermined. In blood, top tumor clones expanded by 2 weeks, shrinking by 4.

The time point: blood 4 weeks post-SBRT, at nephrectomy. This sample's treatment: 15 Gy SBRT to primary tumor, nephrectomy 4 weeks later. Nephrectomy followed 15 Gy stereotactic body radiation by 4 weeks. Clear cell pathology was present in this patient's renal cell carcinoma. Sequences were derived from blood, sampled from a patient whose treatment included radiotherapy and nephrectomy. The TCR comes from a woman aged 70-85 years with renal cell carcinoma. V is TRBV15 and J is TRBJ2-7; 7 bases map to TRBD1. CDR3 nucleotides: TGTGCCACTGGACAGGCGTCCTACGAGCAGTACTTC. Residues: CATGQASYEQYF.